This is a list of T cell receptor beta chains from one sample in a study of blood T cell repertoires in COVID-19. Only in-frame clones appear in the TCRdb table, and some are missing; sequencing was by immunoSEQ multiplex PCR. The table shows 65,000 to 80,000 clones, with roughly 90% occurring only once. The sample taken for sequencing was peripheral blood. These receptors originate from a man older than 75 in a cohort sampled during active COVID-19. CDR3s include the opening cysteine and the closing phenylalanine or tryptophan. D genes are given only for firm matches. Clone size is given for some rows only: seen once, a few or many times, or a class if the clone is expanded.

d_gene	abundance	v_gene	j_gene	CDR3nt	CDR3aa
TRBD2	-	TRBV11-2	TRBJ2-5	TGTGCCAGCAGCTCGCTAGCGGGGGTGCAAGAGACCCAGTACTTC	CASSSLAGVQETQYF
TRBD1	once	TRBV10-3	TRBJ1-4	TGTGCCATCAGTGACCCCCGACAGGGGGTTAATGAAAAACTGTTTTTT	CAISDPRQGVNEKLFF
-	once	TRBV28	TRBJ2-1	TGTGCCAGCAGTTTATGGTCCGGGGAGCGCCACAATGAGCAGTTCTTC	CASSLWSGERHNEQFF
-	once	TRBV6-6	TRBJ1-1	TGTGCCAGCAGCATACAAAAGAACACTGAAGCTTTCTTT	CASSIQKNTEAFF
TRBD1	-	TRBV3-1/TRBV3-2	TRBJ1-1	TGTGCCAGCAGCCGGACAGGGGCCACTGAAGCTTTCTTT	CASSRTGATEAFF
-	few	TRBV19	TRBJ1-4	TGTGCCAGTAGTATAGCGGGGAGGAGTAATGAAAAACTGTTTTTT	CASSIAGRSNEKLFF
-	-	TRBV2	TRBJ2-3	TGTGCCAGCAGATCTACAACAGGTATACTCACAGATACGCAGTATTTT	CASRSTTGILTDTQYF
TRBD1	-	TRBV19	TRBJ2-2	TGTGCCACCAATATTGGACAGGGGAACGGGGAGCTGTTTTTT	CATNIGQGNGELFF
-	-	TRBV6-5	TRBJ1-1	TGTGCCAGCACCGGGGGGGGGTTAGGCACTGAAGCTTTCTTT	CASTGGGLGTEAFF
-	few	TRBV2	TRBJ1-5	TGTGCCAGCAGTTACCAGGGGCCCCAGCATTTT	CASSYQGPQHF
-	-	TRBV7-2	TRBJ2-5	TGTGCCAGCAGCTTTACAGACACTTTCCGAGAGACCCAGTACTTC	CASSFTDTFRETQYF
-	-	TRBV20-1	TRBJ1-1	TGCCCTGAGGGTATCGACACTGAAGCTTTCTTT	CPEGIDTEAFF
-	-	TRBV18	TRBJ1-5	TGTGCCAGCTCCCAGGGAAGTGATCAGCCCCAGCATTTT	CASSQGSDQPQHF
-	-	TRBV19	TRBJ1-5	TGTGCCAGTAGTACCCCCCCGACAGGCACTCAGCCCCAGCATTTT	CASSTPPTGTQPQHF
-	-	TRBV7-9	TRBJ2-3	TGTGCCAGCAGCTTAACAGGGACCACAGATACGCAGTATTTT	CASSLTGTTDTQYF
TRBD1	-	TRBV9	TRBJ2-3	TGTGCCAGCAGCGTAGGGACGAGACAGGGGATAGATACGCAGTATTTT	CASSVGTRQGIDTQYF
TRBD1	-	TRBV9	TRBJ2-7	TGTGCCAGCAGCGTAGCCGGGACAGGGGCCCACGAGCAGTACTTC	CASSVAGTGAHEQYF
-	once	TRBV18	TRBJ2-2	TGTGCCAGCTCACCAGAAACATTGAACACCGGGGAGCTGTTTTTT	CASSPETLNTGELFF
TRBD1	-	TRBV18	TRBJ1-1	TGTGCCAGCTCACCTGGACAGGGGAACACTGAAGCTTTCTTT	CASSPGQGNTEAFF
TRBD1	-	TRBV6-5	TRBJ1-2	TGTGCCAGCACCCTTGGGACAGGGGATGGCTACACCTTC	CASTLGTGDGYTF
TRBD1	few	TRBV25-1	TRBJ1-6	TGTGCCAGCAGCACTCCTGGACAGGGGGGCTCACCCCTCCACTTT	CASSTPGQGGSPLHF
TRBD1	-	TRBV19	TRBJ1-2	TGTGCCAGTAGTAAGGACAGGGCTGGCTACACCTTC	CASSKDRAGYTF
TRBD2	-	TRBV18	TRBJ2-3	TGTGCCAGCTCACCAACTAGCGACACAGATACGCAGTATTTT	CASSPTSDTDTQYF
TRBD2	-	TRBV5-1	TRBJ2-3	TGCGCCTCGGGACTAGCGGGAGCCGCTAGGGATACGCAGTATTTT	CASGLAGAARDTQYF
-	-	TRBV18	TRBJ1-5	TGTGCCAGCTCACCCGAGGGCAATCAGCCCCAGCATTTT	CASSPEGNQPQHF
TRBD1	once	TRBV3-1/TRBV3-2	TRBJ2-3	TGTGCCAGCAGCCTGACAGGGGATCGGACAGATACGCAGTATTTT	CASSLTGDRTDTQYF
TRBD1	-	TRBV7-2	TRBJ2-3	TGTGCCAGCAGCTTAATGACAGGGCGCGGGGATACGCAGTATTTT	CASSLMTGRGDTQYF
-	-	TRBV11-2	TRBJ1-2	TGTGCCAGCAGCTCCCCTACCCGAGATGGTAACTATGGCTACACCTTC	CASSSPTRDGNYGYTF
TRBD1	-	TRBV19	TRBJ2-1	TGTGCCAGTAGTATCGGGACAGGGTCCTACAATGAGCAGTTCTTC	CASSIGTGSYNEQFF
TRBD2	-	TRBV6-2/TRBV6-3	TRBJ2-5	TGTGCCAGCAGTAAGCGGGGGGCGGAGACCCAGTACTTC	CASSKRGAETQYF
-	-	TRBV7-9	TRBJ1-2	TGTGCCAGCAGCCGCCTTGACAGAAGCTATGGCTACACCTTC	CASSRLDRSYGYTF
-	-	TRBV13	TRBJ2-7	TGTGCCAGCAGCCCCCGGGATGTGGAGTACGAGCAGTACTTC	CASSPRDVEYEQYF
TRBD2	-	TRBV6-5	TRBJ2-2	TGTGCCAGCAAGACTAGCGGAGGTGGCGGGGAGCTGTTTTTT	CASKTSGGGGELFF
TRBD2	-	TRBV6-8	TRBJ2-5	TGTGCCAGCAGTTACGGTGATTGGCGAGCGGGGGGACTAAAAGAGACCCAGTACTTC	CASSYGDWRAGGLKETQYF
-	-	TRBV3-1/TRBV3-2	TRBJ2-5	TGTGCCAGCAGCCAATTTGTCGGGGGAGACACCTACCAAGAGACCCAGTACTTC	CASSQFVGGDTYQETQYF
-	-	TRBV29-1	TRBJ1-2	TGCAGCGCTCCACAGGGCATTTCCAACTATGGCTACACCTTC	CSAPQGISNYGYTF
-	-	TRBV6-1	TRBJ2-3	TGTGCCAGCAGTGATATACAGGACGTGGATACGCAGTATTTT	CASSDIQDVDTQYF
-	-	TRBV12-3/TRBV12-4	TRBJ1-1	TGTGCCAGCAGTTTGGCCAGAAACACTGAAGCTTTCTTT	CASSLARNTEAFF
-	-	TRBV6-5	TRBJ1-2	TGTGCCAGCAGTTACTTGAGGGCAGGTAGTGGCTACACCTTC	CASSYLRAGSGYTF
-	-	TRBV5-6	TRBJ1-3	TGTGCCAGCAGCTCCGGGACACGCGGAAACACCATATATTTT	CASSSGTRGNTIYF
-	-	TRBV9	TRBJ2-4	TGTGCCAGCAGCTTCCGGACCGAGGGGGTTCAGTACTTC	CASSFRTEGVQYF
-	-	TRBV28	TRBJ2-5	TGTGCCATCCTCGAAAATTCGGGGGACCAAGAGACCCAGTACTTC	CAILENSGDQETQYF
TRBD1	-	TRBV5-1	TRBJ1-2	TGCGCCAGCAGCTTGGGGAGCCCAGGGGGAGGAGATGGCTACACCTTC	CASSLGSPGGGDGYTF
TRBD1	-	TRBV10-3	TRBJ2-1	TGTGCCATCAGTGGGGGGACAGGGGGAGGTGAGCAGTTCTTC	CAISGGTGGGEQFF
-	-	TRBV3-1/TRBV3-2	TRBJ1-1	TGTGCCAGCAGCCACGCCGGCCGAGGGGCTTTCTTT	CASSHAGRGAFF
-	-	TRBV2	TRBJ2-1	TGTGCCAGCTCCGCGGGGTCCTACAATGAGCAGTTCTTC	CASSAGSYNEQFF
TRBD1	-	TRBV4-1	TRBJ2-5	TGCGCCAGCAGCCAAGGGGACAGGGGAGACGAGACCCAGTACTTC	CASSQGDRGDETQYF
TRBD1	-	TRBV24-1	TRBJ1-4	TGTGCCACCAGTGACACGGGACAGGACGGGGATGAAAAACTGTTTTTT	CATSDTGQDGDEKLFF
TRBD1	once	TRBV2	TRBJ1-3	TGTGCCAGCAGACCCAACAGGGGACCCAGGTCTGGAAACACCATATATTTT	CASRPNRGPRSGNTIYF
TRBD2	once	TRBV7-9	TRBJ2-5	TGTGCCAGCAGCCCAGGACTAGCGGGGGGAAAAGAGACCCAGTACTTC	CASSPGLAGGKETQYF
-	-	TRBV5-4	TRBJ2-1	TGTGCCAGCAGCTTGAGCAGGGGGAGGTCCTACAATGAGCAGTTCTTC	CASSLSRGRSYNEQFF
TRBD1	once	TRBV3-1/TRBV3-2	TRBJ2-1	TGTGCCAGCAGCCAAGGGCTTGGACAGGGGGCTAACAATGAGCAGTTCTTC	CASSQGLGQGANNEQFF
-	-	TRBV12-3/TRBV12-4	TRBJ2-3	TGTGCCAGCATGGGGGGAATCACAGATACGCAGTATTTT	CASMGGITDTQYF